The 20 T cell receptor beta chains below come from one sample, sequenced in a study of blood T cell repertoires in COVID-19. The data were produced by immunoSEQ multiplex PCR, yet TCRdb's version contains in-frame clones alone and is incomplete. Among 45,000 to 55,000 clones listed, 80% to 90% were seen once. Input material: peripheral blood. These receptor sequences come from a human donor in a cohort sampled during active COVID-19.

The chain links TRBV4-2 to TRBJ2-7, with TRBD2 matching over 9 bases. There are 15 residues in the CDR3. Germline CDR1 reads LGHNA; CDR2 reads YNFKEQ. Trimming cost V 3 bases and J 5 bases; bases outside gene matches: 8. As DNA, the CDR3 is TGTGCCAGCAGCCAGGCTAGCGGGATTCTGGACGAGCAGTACTTC. Translated: CASSQASGILDEQYF.

V usage is TRBV11-1 and J usage is TRBJ1-3; 9 bases agree with TRBD1. V shed 4 bases, J shed 2 bases, and the junction held 6 bases outside the gene matches. The CDR3 length is 16 residues. Germline lookup yields CDR1 SGHAT and CDR2 FQDESV (reference sequence). The chain's CDR3 is CASSSWTGETGNTIYF. The CDR3 DNA reads TGTGCCAGCAGCTCGTGGACAGGGGAGACTGGAAACACCATATATTTT.

This sequence joins TRBV6-1 and TRBJ1-1; the match to TRBD1 covers 10 bases. After removal of 1 base from V and 4 bases from J, the junction contained 0 bases not matched to a gene. The CDR3 spans 14 residues. The germline gives CDR1 MNHNS, CDR2 SASEGT. CDR3 amino acids: CASSEGTGGTEAFF. In nucleotides, the CDR3 is TGTGCCAGCAGTGAAGGGACAGGGGGCACTGAAGCTTTCTTT.

The J gene is TRBJ2-3, the V gene TRBV6-1; D perhaps matches TRBD1 (5 bases). V was pared by 2 bases and J by 9 bases, with 18 bases between. Germline V CDR1 and CDR2: MNHNS, SASEGT. The length of the CDR3 is 15 residues. CDR3 amino acids: CASSELQGLVGTQYF. The CDR3 DNA sequence: TGTGCCAGCAGTGAACTTCAGGGATTAGTGGGAACGCAGTATTTT.

The J gene is TRBJ2-3, the V gene TRBV5-4; TRBD2 aligns across 10 bases. This CDR3 is 16 amino acids long. After removal of 2 bases from V and 5 bases from J, the junction contained 8 bases not matched to a gene. CDR1 and CDR2 (germline): SGHNT, YYREEE (reference sequence). This CDR3 reads CASSFGLAGAGDTQYF. Here the CDR3 DNA reads TGTGCCAGCAGCTTCGGTCTAGCGGGGGCTGGAGATACGCAGTATTTT.

The DNA of the CDR3 is TGTGCCAGCAGCCTTCAGGGGCACGCGGGCGGGGAGCTGTTTTTT. This encodes CASSLQGHAGGELFF. The V call is TRBV5-6, the J call TRBJ2-2; maybe TRBD1 (6 bases). The CDR3 has 15 residues. The germline V and J ends were trimmed by 4 bases and 7 bases, with 17 bases remaining between them. The germline gives CDR1 SGHDT, CDR2 YYEEEE. Based on the CDR3 plus reference TRBV5-6 and TRBJ2-2, the full variable domain is DAGVTQSPTHLIKTRGQQVTLRCSPKSGHDTVSWYQQALGQGPQFIFQYYEEEERQRGNFPDRFSGHQFPNYSSELNVNALLLGDSALYLCASSLQGHAGGELFFGEGSRLTVL.

In its sample, this clone was seen a few times. This chain uses TRBV6-5 with TRBJ1-1; possibly TRBD1 for D (5 bases). This CDR3 is 13 amino acids long. Germline CDR1 is MNHEY and CDR2 is SVGAGI. Between the trimmed V and J ends, which lost 10 bases and 1 base, there was a span of 13 bases. CDR3 nucleotide sequence: TGTGCCACGGAAGGGGTTAGGAACACTGAAGCTTTCTTT. This codes for CATEGVRNTEAFF.

The chain joins TRBV12-3 or TRBV12-4 to TRBJ1-4; D remains unclear. The CDR3 spans 13 residues. With 3 bases removed from V and 4 bases from J, the gap between germline ends came to 6 bases. CDR3 nucleotides: TGTGCCAGCAGTTTGACACGTAATGAAAAACTGTTTTTT. This codes for CASSLTRNEKLFF.

The chain has TRBV9 and TRBJ1-4, with D unresolved. The CDR3 is 16 residues long. Germline lookup yields CDR1 SGDLS and CDR2 YYNGEE. Trimming stripped 4 bases from V and 0 bases from J, with 13 bases between. The CDR3 DNA sequence: TGTGCCAGCAGCCCCGGTATGGGAGCAACTAATGAAAAACTGTTTTTT. Protein sequence: CASSPGMGATNEKLFF.

The V and J genes are TRBV28 and TRBJ1-1, with 8 bases that match TRBD1. The CDR3 contains 16 residues. With 1 base clipped from V and 6 bases from J, the junction kept 10 bases outside the gene matches. Germline V gene lookup returns CDR1 MDHEN and CDR2 SYDVKM. CDR3 bases: TGTGCCAGCAGTTTATTGGGGGGGCAGGGGGCCCCTGAAGCTTTCTTT. Protein: CASSLLGGQGAPEAFF.

This chain uses TRBV24-1 with TRBJ2-7; D gene uncertain. V shed 4 bases and J shed 9 bases, with 15 bases lying between them. Germline-derived CDR1 and CDR2 are KGHDR and SFDVKD. The length of the CDR3 is 13 residues. For the CDR3, the DNA is TGTGCCACCAGTGACGGTCCATCAAGTCGGCAGTACTTC. This gives the protein CATSDGPSSRQYF.

The chain links TRBV7-7 to TRBJ2-1; TRBD2 matches at 8 bases. This CDR3 has 16 amino acids. V lost 5 bases and J lost 4; bases outside the gene matches: 10. Germline lookup yields CDR1 SSHAT and CDR2 FNYEAQ (reference sequence). The CDR3 region has the DNA TGTGCCAGCAGCATCGACGGGGTAGCGGGGTACAATGAGCAGTTCTTC. The encoded protein is CASSIDGVAGYNEQFF.

V gene TRBV7-3 combines with J gene TRBJ2-3, with a weak D call TRBD2 (5 bases). This CDR3 has 13 amino acids. The germline V gene has CDR1 SGHTA and CDR2 FQGTGA. The V end was cut by 2 bases, the J end by 2 bases, with 5 bases between. The CDR3 is CASSLDYTDTQYF. CDR3 coding DNA: TGTGCCAGCAGCTTAGACTACACAGATACGCAGTATTTT.

This chain joins TRBV7-6 and TRBJ2-5; a weak D match, TRBD1 (6 bases). This CDR3 spans 14 amino acids. The V gene's germline CDR1 is SGHVS and CDR2 FNYEAQ. V lost 5 bases and J 5 bases, leaving 15 bases between the germline ends. Here the CDR3 reads CASSTQQGGETQYF. CDR3 in DNA: TGTGCCAGCAGCACCCAACAGGGTGGTGAGACCCAGTACTTC.

The genes are TRBV6-2 or TRBV6-3 and TRBJ2-7, with a weak D call TRBD2 (5 bases). The CDR3 contains 13 residues. V dropped 2 bases and J dropped 3 bases, with 8 bases sitting between them. Germline CDR1 and CDR2: MNHEY and SVGEGT. This chain's CDR3 is CASSYLGVYEQYF. The CDR3 DNA is TGTGCCAGCAGTTACCTCGGGGTCTACGAGCAGTACTTC.

The CDR3 spells CASSQAQGNYGYTF. In DNA form, the CDR3 reads TGCGCCAGCAGCCAAGCACAGGGGAACTATGGCTACACCTTC. The rearrangement links TRBV4-3 to TRBJ1-2, with 7 bases that match TRBD1. The CDR3 consists of 14 residues. The ends lost 1 base at V and 2 bases at J; junction bases unmatched: 1. CDR1 LGHNA and CDR2 YSLEER come from the germline V gene.

The genes are TRBV9 and TRBJ1-5; 8 bases line up with TRBD1. The ends lost 4 bases at V and 0 bases at J; junction bases unmatched: 6. This CDR3 spans 16 amino acids. Germline CDR1 and CDR2: SGDLS and YYNGEE. The CDR3 protein is CASSRGTGDSNQPQHF. Here the CDR3 DNA reads TGTGCCAGCAGCAGAGGGACAGGTGATAGCAATCAGCCCCAGCATTTT.

The chain joins TRBV19 to TRBJ1-5, with a possible D match to TRBD1 (6 bases). Germline loops: CDR1 LNHDA, CDR2 SQIVND (reference sequence). This CDR3 comprises 13 residues. Between the trimmed V and J ends, which lost 8 bases and 1 base, there was a span of 9 bases. The CDR3 region has the DNA TGTGCCAGTTCCGGACAGAGCAATCAGCCCCAGCATTTT. Translating it yields CASSGQSNQPQHF.

The chain recombines TRBV4-2 with TRBJ2-1, with D perhaps TRBD1 (5 bases). The CDR3 totals 13 residues. The V gene's germline CDR1 is LGHNA and CDR2 YNFKEQ. Trimming stripped 1 base from V and 7 bases from J, with 8 bases between. The CDR3 is CASSQGAGNEQFF. Here the CDR3 DNA reads TGTGCCAGCAGCCAAGGAGCAGGGAATGAGCAGTTCTTC.

The DNA for the CDR3 is TGTGCCAGCTCAACCGGGACAGCGAGATACAATGAGCAGTTCTTC. It is translated as CASSTGTARYNEQFF. The chain uses TRBV18 and TRBJ2-1; 7 bases match TRBD1. Germline V lookup: CDR1 KGHSH, CDR2 LQKENI. This CDR3 has 15 amino acids. The V segment lost 5 bases and the J segment 4 bases; nucleotides outside the gene matches: 8.